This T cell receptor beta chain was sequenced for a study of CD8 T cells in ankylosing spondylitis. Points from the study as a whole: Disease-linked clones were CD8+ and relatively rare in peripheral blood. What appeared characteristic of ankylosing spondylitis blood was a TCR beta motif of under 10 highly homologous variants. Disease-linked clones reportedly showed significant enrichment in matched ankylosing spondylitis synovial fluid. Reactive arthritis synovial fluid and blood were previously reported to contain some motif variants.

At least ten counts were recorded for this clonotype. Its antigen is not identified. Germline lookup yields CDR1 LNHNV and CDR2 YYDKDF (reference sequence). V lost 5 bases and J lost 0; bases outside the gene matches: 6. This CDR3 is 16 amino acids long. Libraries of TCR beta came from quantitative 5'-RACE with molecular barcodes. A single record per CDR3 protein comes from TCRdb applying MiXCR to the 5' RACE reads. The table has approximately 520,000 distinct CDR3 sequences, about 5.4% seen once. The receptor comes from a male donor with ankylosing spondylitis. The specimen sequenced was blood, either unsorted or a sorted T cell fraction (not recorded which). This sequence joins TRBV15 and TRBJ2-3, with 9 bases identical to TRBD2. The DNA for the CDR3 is TGTGCCACCAGCCCAAGAACTAGCGGGAGCACAGATACGCAGTATTTT. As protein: CATSPRTSGSTDTQYF.